This entry lists 16 T cell receptor beta chains sequenced from one sample in a study of tumor-infiltrating lymphocytes in primary liver carcinoma. A primer in the constant region served to generate TCR beta cDNA from approximately 500 ng of total RNA. ARM-PCR, slightly modified, supplied the TCR beta libraries through three nested multiplex PCR rounds. Investigators reported that the first two PCR rounds, at 10 cycles each, used TRBV1-TRBV30 forward primers with a C-beta reverse primer. TCRdb called the multiplex PCR reads again in MiXCR, with one record for every CDR3 protein. The table shows 90,000 to 110,000 distinct CDR3 sequences, with about four fifths occurring only once. Between about 20 and 30 mg of unsorted bulk tissue served as the source from which RNA and DNA were co-extracted. Sequenced: liver tumor tissue from sampling region 3. The subset was: tumor region T3, left-lateral pole. These receptor sequences come from a man between 40 and 49 years old with primary liver carcinoma and hepatitis B virus infection.

As for this clonotype: Mismatch with germline at one junction end may stem from a read error. The chain has TRBV11-2 and TRBJ2-2, with 7 bases matching TRBD2. Germline V gene data show CDR1 as SGHAT and CDR2 as FQNNGV. The CDR3 spans 16 residues. CDR3 amino acids: CASSRAGKQNTVELIF. The CDR3, as DNA: TGTGCTAGCAGCCGAGCGGGGAAACAGAACACCGTGGAGCTGATTTTT. Full variable domain (remainder filled in from reference TRBV11-2 and TRBJ2-2): EAGVAQSPRYKIIEKRQSVAFWCNPISGHATLYWYQQILGQGPKLLIQFQNNGVVDDSQLPKDRFSAERLKGVDSTLKIQPAKLEDSAVYLCASSRAGKQNTVELIFGEGSRLTVL.

Worth noting for this clonotype: This may stem from a read error, because a much larger clone lies one nucleotide away. The chain joins TRBV7-3 to TRBJ2-1; 9 nucleotides agree with TRBD2. Germline CDR1 is SGHTA and CDR2 is FQGTGA. This CDR3 region has 15 residues. The CDR3 protein is CASNLNLAGNNEQFF. The CDR3 DNA follows: TGTGCCAGCAACTTAAATCTAGCGGGAAACAATGAGCAGTTCTTC.

Concerning this clonotype: A much larger clone lies a single base off, so this may be a read error. This chain joins TRBV5-1 and TRBJ2-1; D is ambiguous. Germline V lookup: CDR1 SGHRS, CDR2 YFSETQ. The CDR3 sequence is 13 residues long. CDR3 coding DNA: TGCGCCAGCAGCTTCCCCCAGTACAATGAGGAGTTCTTC. Amino acid sequence: CASSFPQYNEEFF.

Regarding this clonotype: At one end the junction does not follow the germline gene, possibly because of a read error. The chain employs TRBV12-3 or TRBV12-4 and TRBJ2-1; D ambiguous. This CDR3 spans 16 amino acids. The CDR3 nucleotides are TGTGCTAGCAGTTTATGGGGAATATACCCCTACAATAAGCAGTTCTTC. Encoded protein: CASSLWGIYPYNKQFF.

With respect to this clonotype: Sequence at one end of the junction differs from germline and may be a read error. The chain recombines TRBV29-1 with TRBJ2-5, with 8 bases identical to TRBD1. Germline V gene lookup returns CDR1 SQVTM and CDR2 ANQGSEA. This CDR3 contains 15 residues. The CDR3 here is CSVRGTGPPRGTQHF. As DNA, the CDR3 is TGCAGCGTTAGGGGGACAGGACCTCCGAGAGGGACCCAGCACTTC.

On this clonotype itself: The junction differs from germline at one of its ends, possibly a read error. This chain joins TRBV11-2 and TRBJ2-1; 10 bases map to TRBD1. The CDR3 spans 15 residues. CDR1 is SGHAT and CDR2 is FQNNGV in the germline V gene. The CDR3 protein is CASSLRWTGGNEQIF. The CDR3 region has the DNA TGTGCCAGCAGCTTACGATGGACAGGGGGAAACGAGCAAATCTTC.

This clonotype was found once. The V gene is TRBV10-1, the J gene TRBJ2-4; TRBD2 agrees at 7 bases. There are 16 residues in the CDR3. Trimming cost V 6 bases and J 2 bases; bases outside gene matches: 10. Germline V CDR1 and CDR2: WNHNN, SYGVQD (reference sequence). The CDR3 protein is CASSTPAGRTKNIQYF. The CDR3 nucleotides are TGCGCCAGCAGCACGCCAGCGGGAAGGACCAAAAACATTCAGTACTTC.

The genes are TRBV20-1 and TRBJ2-5, with 11 positions matching TRBD1. The CDR3 contains 15 residues. Germline V gene data show CDR1 as DFQATT and CDR2 as SNEGSKA (reference sequence). The junction had 4 bases not matched to a gene; V was cut back by 0 bases and J by 4 bases. CDR3 coding DNA: TGCAGTGCTAGAGATTTCGGGACAGGGGGAGAGACCCAGTACTTC. It encodes CSARDFGTGGETQYF.

The chain has TRBV6-2 or TRBV6-3 and TRBJ2-7; 14 nucleotides match TRBD2. Germline lookup yields CDR1 MNHEY and CDR2 SVGEGT. The CDR3 is 14 amino acids. V was pared by 9 bases and J by 6 bases, with 7 bases of the junction left unmatched. CDR3 region: CARRLAGGTCEQYF. The CDR3 region has the DNA TGTGCCAGGAGACTAGCGGGAGGGACCTGCGAGCAGTACTTC.

Concerning this clonotype: The junction and the germline gene differ at one end; a read error may be behind it. The chain links TRBV6-2 or TRBV6-3 to TRBJ2-5, with D possibly TRBD1 on 5 matching bases. Germline CDR1 reads MNHEY; CDR2 reads SVGEGT. This CDR3 comprises 15 residues. The CDR3 bases are TGTGCCAGCAGTGGACAAGCGAGAGAGGAAGAGACCCAGAACTTC. It encodes CASSGQAREEETQNF.

As regards this clonotype: A read error may account for a junction end that differs from germline. The chain employs TRBV11-2 and TRBJ2-1; 8 bases fit TRBD2. This CDR3 is 17 amino acids long. CDR1 and CDR2 from the germline V gene are SGHAT and FQNNGV. The CDR3, as DNA: TGTGCCGGCAGCTTAGATAAGGGCGGGAGGTTCTACAATAAGCAGTTCTTC. This sequence encodes CAGSLDKGGRFYNKQFF.

This chain connects TRBV11-2 to TRBJ2-6, with TRBD1 matching 8 bases. The CDR3 is 21 residues long. Looked up from germline, CDR1 is SGHAT and CDR2 is FQNNGV. The CDR3 bases are TGTGACTGCAGCATGGGGGGAGACAGGGGCATATCCCTCTCTGGGGCCAACGTCCTGACTTTC. The encoded protein is CDCSMGGDRGISLSGANVLTF.

The CDR3 protein is CASSYSRPGNALDTGELFF. The CDR3 DNA reads TGTGCCAGCAGTTACTCGAGGCCGGGAAATGCCCTAGACACCGGGGAGCTGTTTTTT. The chain employs TRBV6-5 and TRBJ2-2, with D tentatively TRBD2 (5 bases). CDR3 size: 19 residues. With 0 bases removed from V and 3 bases from J, the gap between germline ends came to 20 bases. Germline V lookup: CDR1 MNHEY, CDR2 SVGAGI.

V and J are TRBV30 and TRBJ1-6; possibly TRBD1 for D (5 bases). The CDR3 runs 12 residues. V lost 4 bases, J lost 15 bases, and 16 bases lay in between. CDR1 is GTSNPN, CDR2 SVGIG, per germline (reference sequence). The CDR3 nucleotides read TGTGCCTGGAACCACTCAGGGCCGCTCCTCCACTTT. Translating it yields CAWNHSGPLLHF.

About this clonotype: Mismatch with germline at one junction end may stem from a read error. J is TRBJ2-2 and V is TRBV4-1; 7 nucleotides agree with TRBD2. Germline loops: CDR1 MGHRA, CDR2 YSYEKL. There are 15 residues in the CDR3. The CDR3 DNA is TGCGCCAGCAGCCAAGACATGAGCAGTGCGGGGGAGCTTTTTTTT. Translated, it gives CASSQDMSSAGELFF.

V and J are TRBV6-1 and TRBJ2-1, with D unclear. V was trimmed by 10 bases and J by 5 bases, leaving 21 bases between them. The CDR3 is made up of 15 amino acids. CDR1 is MNHNS, CDR2 SASEGT, per germline. The CDR3 DNA follows: TGTGCCACCTCATTAGTTGGTACGAGGAACAATGAGCAGTTCTTC. This translates into CATSLVGTRNNEQFF.